What follows are 26 T cell receptor beta chains derived from one specimen sequenced in a study of beta chain features in type 1 diabetes. Every bit of the isolated RNA underwent reverse transcription, so sequencing read expressed TCRB transcripts. Measured with immunoSEQ multiplex PCR; TCRdb has only the in-frame clones, and not every one. The table has around 430,000 clones, 30% seen once. The sample consisted of naive CD4+ T cells from blood. These receptors were taken from a young man in good health.

The J gene is TRBJ2-4, the V gene TRBV7-9, with 8 nucleotides matching TRBD1. The CDR3 length is 15 residues. The V segment lost 5 bases and the J segment 9 bases; nucleotides outside the gene matches: 12. CDR1 is SEHNR and CDR2 is FQNEAQ in the germline V gene (reference sequence). Here the CDR3 DNA reads TGTGCCAGCAGCGCAGGGGACAGGAGCATCGGCATTCAGTACTTC. Protein product: CASSAGDRSIGIQYF. Supplemented by reference TRBV7-9 and TRBJ2-4, the full variable domain reads DTGVSQNPRHKITKRGQNVTFRCDPISEHNRLYWYRQTLGQGPEFLTYFQNEAQLEKSRLLSDRFSAERPKGSFSTLEIQRTEQGDSAMYLCASSAGDRSIGIQYFGAGTRLSVL.

The V and J genes are TRBV2 and TRBJ2-1; TRBD2 aligns across 8 bases. After removal of 7 bases from V and 2 bases from J, the junction contained 10 bases not matched to a gene. There are 16 residues in the CDR3. Germline CDR1 reads SNHLY; CDR2 reads FYNNEI. The CDR3 DNA sequence: TGTGCCAGCACCGGGGGACCGGGACTAGCCTACAATGAGCAGTTCTTC. It encodes CASTGGPGLAYNEQFF.

This clone has a handful of counts. This chain connects TRBV29-1 to TRBJ2-7; D is undetermined. The CDR3 has 12 residues. The V end lost 7 bases, the J end lost 1 base, and 11 bases lay between the germline ends. Germline V lookup: CDR1 SQVTM, CDR2 ANQGSEA. For the CDR3, the DNA is TGCAGCGCCCAAGGGTTTTCCTACGAGCAGTACTTC. Protein sequence: CSAQGFSYEQYF.

The table lists this clone with a few counts. The J gene is TRBJ2-5, the V gene TRBV28; D unclear. Germline CDR1 and CDR2: MDHEN and SYDVKM. V lost 8 bases and J 0 bases, leaving 10 bases between the germline ends. CDR3 length: 13 amino acids. The CDR3: CASAIGYQETQYF. The CDR3 region has the DNA TGTGCCAGCGCAATAGGGTACCAAGAGACCCAGTACTTC.

The genes are TRBV11-2 and TRBJ2-1; possible D gene TRBD2, 7 bases. This CDR3 is built from 17 residues. Trimming shortened V by 3 bases and J by 4 bases, and 19 bases separated the two germline ends. Germline CDR1 SGHAT, CDR2 FQNNGV. CDR3: CASSFTRGREWYNEQFF. Here the CDR3 DNA reads TGTGCCAGCAGCTTTACTCGGGGGCGGGAGTGGTACAATGAGCAGTTCTTC.

This chain links TRBV30 with TRBJ1-1; D gene unclear. Deletions cut 8 bases from V and 4 bases from J, with 14 bases between. The CDR3 extends over 12 amino acids. In germline, CDR1 is GTSNPN, CDR2 SVGIG (reference sequence). CDR3 region: CARGAVSTEAFF. The CDR3 nucleotides are TGTGCCCGGGGAGCCGTATCCACTGAAGCTTTCTTT.

This rearrangement joins TRBV5-1 to TRBJ2-3, with D perhaps TRBD2 (5 bases). Germline V gene lookup returns CDR1 SGHRS and CDR2 YFSETQ. V lost 3 bases to trimming and J lost 3 bases, with 11 bases between them. The length of the CDR3 is 14 residues. Here the CDR3 DNA reads TGCGCCAGCAGCTCGAGAGGAGGAACAGATACGCAGTATTTT. It yields the protein CASSSRGGTDTQYF.

The V call is TRBV11-2, the J call TRBJ2-5; D possibly corresponds to TRBD2 (5 bases). V lost 2 bases and J lost 3, with 10 bases in between. Germline V CDR1 and CDR2: SGHAT, FQNNGV. The length of the CDR3 is 14 residues. CDR3 residues: CASSLFRGKETQYF. The CDR3 DNA reads as TGTGCCAGCAGCTTATTTCGGGGAAAAGAGACCCAGTACTTC.

The chain carries TRBV4-1 and TRBJ2-3; D not resolved. Trimming took off 1 base at V and 0 bases at J, with 8 bases between the two ends. CDR1 is MGHRA and CDR2 is YSYEKL in the germline V gene. The CDR3 covers 15 residues. The CDR3 loop is CASSQVPSSTDTQYF. The CDR3 DNA is TGCGCCAGCAGCCAAGTCCCTTCTAGCACAGATACGCAGTATTTT.

In regard to this clone: Other DNA sequences in the same sample also yield this CDR3. CDR3: CAWSVGGLETQYF. Written as DNA, the CDR3 is TGTGCCTGGAGTGTTGGAGGGTTAGAGACCCAGTACTTC. This sequence joins TRBV30 and TRBJ2-5; the D gene is possibly TRBD2 (6 bases). Looked up from germline, CDR1 is GTSNPN and CDR2 is SVGIG (reference sequence). CDR3 length: 13 residues. V lost 0 bases and J 4 bases, leaving 9 bases between the germline ends.

On this clone itself: Other DNA variants within this sample encode the same CDR3. This chain uses TRBV7-2 with TRBJ2-1; D gene ambiguous. Trimming took 5 bases from V and 0 from J, leaving 5 bases between them. Germline values: CDR1 SGHTA, CDR2 FQGNSA. The CDR3 is made up of 13 amino acids. The chain's CDR3 is CASSLSSYNEQFF. In nucleotides, the CDR3 is TGTGCCAGCAGCCTGAGCTCCTACAATGAGCAGTTCTTC.

The rearrangement uses TRBV5-1 and TRBJ2-5, with D unclear. Germline loops: CDR1 SGHRS, CDR2 YFSETQ. Trimming pared 3 bases from V and 3 bases from J, leaving 6 bases between. The CDR3 is made up of 12 amino acids. The CDR3 DNA reads as TGCGCCAGCAGCTCGGAAAAAGAGACCCAGTACTTC. Translating gives CASSSEKETQYF.

The rearrangement joins TRBV7-9 to TRBJ2-5, with 12 bases matching TRBD2. Germline CDR1 is SEHNR and CDR2 is FQNEAQ (reference sequence). This CDR3 has 18 residues. Trimming cost V 5 bases and J 5 bases; bases outside gene matches: 15. The CDR3, as DNA: TGTGCCAGCAGCCCGTCGGCTAGCGGGAGGGCCAGATTGGAGACCCAGTACTTC. It yields the protein CASSPSASGRARLETQYF. The variable domain in full, completed from reference TRBV7-9 and TRBJ2-5, reads DTGVSQNPRHKITKRGQNVTFRCDPISEHNRLYWYRQTLGQGPEFLTYFQNEAQLEKSRLLSDRFSAERPKGSFSTLEIQRTEQGDSAMYLCASSPSASGRARLETQYFGPGTRLLVL.

This clone was recorded once. The gene calls are TRBV5-1 and TRBJ1-1, with 7 bases identical to TRBD1. Germline trimming cut 4 bases from V and 5 bases from J; bases unmatched to any gene: 8. This CDR3 is built from 14 residues. CDR1 and CDR2 (germline): SGHRS, YFSETQ. The CDR3 loop reads CASSDEDRVTEAFF. CDR3 DNA: TGCGCCAGCAGCGACGAAGACAGGGTAACTGAAGCTTTCTTT.

This clone turned up a few times. The J gene is TRBJ2-1, the V gene TRBV30; TRBD2 matches at 10 bases. With 1 base clipped from V and 1 base from J, the junction kept 10 bases outside the gene matches. CDR3 length equals 18 residues. Per germline, CDR1 GTSNPN and CDR2 SVGIG (reference sequence). This CDR3 is CAWSGYPSGRGSYNEQFF. For the CDR3, the DNA is TGTGCCTGGAGTGGTTATCCTAGCGGGAGAGGGTCCTACAATGAGCAGTTCTTC.

The V gene is TRBV5-4, the J gene TRBJ1-4, with D possibly being TRBD1 (6 bases). Trimming shortened V by 3 bases and J by 8 bases, and 14 bases separated the two germline ends. The germline CDR1 and CDR2 sequences are SGHNT and YYREEE (reference sequence). This CDR3 spans 14 amino acids. As DNA, the CDR3 is TGTGCCAGCAGCTCAACAGGGTGGGACGAAAAACTGTTTTTT. It translates to CASSSTGWDEKLFF.

There are a few counts of this clone. This chain links TRBV28 with TRBJ1-2, with D possibly being TRBD1 (6 bases). Germline V CDR1 and CDR2: MDHEN, SYDVKM. V dropped 3 bases and J dropped 4 bases, with 12 bases sitting between them. The CDR3 loop spans 14 amino acids. CDR3 region: CASSFPDSLYGYTF. Written as DNA, the CDR3 is TGTGCCAGCAGTTTCCCGGACAGCCTCTATGGCTACACCTTC.

This clone was seen a few times. The CDR3 region is CASSPHRGSYNEQFF. CDR3 DNA sequence: TGTGCCAGCAGTCCTCACAGGGGATCCTACAATGAGCAGTTCTTC. The chain links TRBV28 to TRBJ2-1, with 7 nucleotides matching TRBD1. Germline V gene lookup returns CDR1 MDHEN and CDR2 SYDVKM. With V trimmed by 5 bases and J by 1 base, 5 bases remained unmatched. The CDR3 runs to 15 residues.

A note on this clone: Other DNA sequences within the sample encode an identical CDR3. The chain joins TRBV29-1 to TRBJ1-5; D perhaps matches TRBD1 (6 bases). The V end lost 4 bases, the J end lost 7 bases, and 11 bases lay between the germline ends. This CDR3 contains 12 residues. Germline V gives CDR1 SQVTM, CDR2 ANQGSEA. This CDR3 is CSVGEGGQPQHF. The CDR3 bases are TGCAGCGTTGGAGAGGGGGGCCAGCCCCAGCATTTT.

Only a few counts were recorded for this clone. This sequence joins TRBV9 and TRBJ1-2; a weak D match, TRBD1 (5 bases). With 0 bases removed from V and 2 bases from J, the gap between germline ends came to 8 bases. CDR1 and CDR2 (germline): SGDLS, YYNGEE. CDR3 size: 14 residues. The CDR3 is CASSVATGNYGYTF. In nucleotides, the CDR3 is TGTGCCAGCAGCGTAGCTACAGGCAACTATGGCTACACCTTC.

This clone was observed a handful of times. The V gene is TRBV30, the J gene TRBJ2-7, with a tentative D call TRBD1 (6 bases). From germline, CDR1 is GTSNPN and CDR2 SVGIG (reference sequence). The length of the CDR3 is 15 residues. The V gene lost 2 bases and the J gene lost 2 bases, with 16 bases spanning the gap. This CDR3 reads CAWSPRTGITYEQYF. CDR3 nucleotide sequence: TGTGCCTGGAGTCCCCGAACAGGGATAACCTACGAGCAGTACTTC.

The rearrangement uses TRBV20-1 and TRBJ2-3, with D hard to call. Between the trimmed V and J ends, which lost 4 bases and 4 bases, there was a span of 3 bases. The CDR3 length is 10 residues. CDR1 and CDR2 from the germline V gene are DFQATT and SNEGSKA (reference sequence). The CDR3 spells CSAKADTQYF. The CDR3 DNA sequence: TGCAGTGCTAAAGCAGATACGCAGTATTTT.

This clone was observed a handful of times. The rearrangement uses TRBV15 and TRBJ2-5; TRBD2 matches at 10 bases. Germline CDR1 and CDR2: LNHNV and YYDKDF (reference sequence). CDR3 size: 15 residues. Trimming at V came to 2 bases and at J to 1 base, leaving 1 base not matched to a gene. The CDR3 sequence: CATSRRLAGQETQYF. The CDR3 nucleotides read TGTGCCACCAGCAGAAGACTAGCGGGCCAAGAGACCCAGTACTTC.

The CDR3 here is CASTGTNYFYNEQFF. CDR3 in DNA: TGTGCCAGCACCGGGACTAACTATTTCTACAATGAGCAGTTCTTC. The chain combines TRBV6-1 with TRBJ2-1, with TRBD2 identical over 7 bases. Unmatched junction bases numbered 9, after V lost 7 bases and J lost 3 bases. Germline V lookup: CDR1 MNHNS, CDR2 SASEGT. The CDR3 sequence is 15 residues long.

The genes are TRBV7-9 and TRBJ2-3; no definite D call. Germline-derived CDR1 and CDR2 are SEHNR and FQNEAQ (reference sequence). CDR3 size: 16 residues. With 2 bases removed from V and 0 bases from J, the gap between germline ends came to 12 bases. The CDR3, as DNA: TGTGCCAGCAGCTTATTCGGCAGGCTCAGCACAGATACGCAGTATTTT. Amino acid sequence: CASSLFGRLSTDTQYF.

This clone has only a few counts. The V and J genes are TRBV2 and TRBJ2-3; either TRBD1 or TRBD2 may fit D (5 bases each). CDR1 is SNHLY and CDR2 is FYNNEI in the germline V gene. V lost 8 bases and J lost 4, with 10 bases in between. The CDR3 has 12 residues. The CDR3 is CASGTAADTQYF. The CDR3 DNA reads as TGTGCCAGCGGGACGGCGGCAGATACGCAGTATTTT.